This T cell receptor (beta chain) was found in a study of a mutant IDH1 vaccine in newly diagnosed glioma. Overall study: Of treated patients, around 62% were men and roughly 40% women, averaging around 39 years. Prior therapy was radiotherapy, temozolomide, or both; most received both.

Per germline, CDR1 MNHEY and CDR2 SVGAGI. The CDR3 length is 13 residues. The repertoire was sequenced with immunoSEQ multiplex PCR; TCRdb's copy has only in-frame clones and lacks some. The sample lists roughly 64,000 clones; roughly 71% were seen once. A word on this clone: What it binds is unknown. One end of the junction fails to match germline, which may point to a read error.

Time point indicated: week 35, safety follow-up. One vaccine dose held 300 ug of mutant IDH1 20-mer peptide and came with topical imiquimod. This specimen was PBMCs, taken from a glioma patient whose treatment included an IDH1 peptide vaccine. This TCR was recovered from a man aged 50 to 60 with glioma. This chain links TRBV6-5 with TRBJ2-7; 9 bases fit TRBD2. Here the CDR3 reads CASSYSRASGEDF. The CDR3 DNA follows: TGTGCCAGCAGTTACTCGAGGGCTAGCGGGGAAGACTTC.